This T cell receptor beta chain is drawn from a study of cytomegalovirus exposure and HLA in healthy donors. Amplification used 60 Vbeta primers and 13 Jbeta primers. Assay: immunoSEQ multiplex PCR; the TCRdb copy retains only in-frame clones and omits some. The sample includes about 130,000 clones. Germline lookup yields CDR1 MDHEN and CDR2 SYDVKM. CDR3 length equals 12 residues. V was clipped by 8 bases and J by 7 bases, with 14 bases between them. The chain combines TRBV28 with TRBJ2-5; a possible D gene is TRBD2 (5 bases). Sequenced material: PBMCs. The source is a man between 18 and 29 years old in good health and CMV-seronegative. The CDR3: CASGSSGGTQYF. The CDR3, as DNA: TGTGCCAGCGGGTCCTCTGGAGGGACCCAGTACTTC.